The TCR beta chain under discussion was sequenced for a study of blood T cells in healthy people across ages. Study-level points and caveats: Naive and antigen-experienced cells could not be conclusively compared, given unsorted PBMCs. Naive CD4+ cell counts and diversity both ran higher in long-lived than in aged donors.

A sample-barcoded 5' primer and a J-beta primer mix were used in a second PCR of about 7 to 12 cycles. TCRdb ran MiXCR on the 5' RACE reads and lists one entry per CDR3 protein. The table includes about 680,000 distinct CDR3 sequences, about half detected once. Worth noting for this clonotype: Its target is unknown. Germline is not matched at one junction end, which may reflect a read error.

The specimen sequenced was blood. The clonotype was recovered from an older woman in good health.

The CDR3 DNA sequence: TGTACCAGCAGCCAGACCTCCCCGGGACAAGAAGAGACCCAGTACTTC. The encoded protein is CTSSQTSPGQEETQYF. The rearrangement joins TRBV4-2 to TRBJ2-5; D possibly corresponds to TRBD1 (6 bases). This CDR3 has 16 amino acids. Germline-derived CDR1 and CDR2 are LGHNA and YNFKEQ.